A selection of T cell receptor beta chains follows, all from one sample in a study of breast tumors, draining lymph nodes, adjacent tissues. TCRdb ran MiXCR on the multiplex PCR reads and lists one entry per CDR3 protein. The table records 100,000 or so distinct CDR3 sequences, over 20% of them present only once. Sequencing used axillary lymph node tissue. These receptors came from a female donor with breast cancer. Some clones in this sample may be carry-over from other donors' samples. CDR3s include the opening cysteine and the closing phenylalanine or tryptophan. The D gene is left open where the match is weak. Clone sizes are given selectively: once, few, many, or a class where the clone is expanded.

TGTGCCAGCAGCTCGAGACAGCCTACGAACACCGGGGAGCTGTTTTTT | CASSSRQPTNTGELFF | . | TRBJ2-2 | . | TRBV5-4
TGCAGCGTTGGGACAGGGATGAATCAGCCCCAGCATTTT | CSVGTGMNQPQHF | many | TRBJ1-5 | TRBD1 | TRBV29-1
TGTGCCACCAGTGCCGGGAGCGGGAGGGCCTTCACAGAGACCCAGTACTTC | CATSAGSGRAFTETQYF | many | TRBJ2-5 | TRBD2 | TRBV24-1
TGTGCCACCAGTGAATACGGGACTAGCGGGGGGGTCGTTGCCGGGGAGCTGTTTTTT | CATSEYGTSGGVVAGELFF | many | TRBJ2-2 | TRBD2 | TRBV24-1
TGTGCCACCAGTGATTTTAAGGGATGGGAGACCCAGTACTTC | CATSDFKGWETQYF | . | TRBJ2-5 | . | TRBV24-1
TGTGCCAGCAGCTACGGGGTCCAACCTAATTCACCCCTCCACTTT | CASSYGVQPNSPLHF | . | TRBJ1-6 | . | TRBV5-4
TGTGCCAGCAGCTTCGTGCCGAACCATACACAGTTCTTC | CASSFVPNHTQFF | many | TRBJ2-1 | . | TRBV5-8
TGTGCCACCAGAGTGGACATGGCTAATGAAAAACTGTTTTTT | CATRVDMANEKLFF | many | TRBJ1-4 | . | TRBV15
TGCAGCGTGACCGGACACGGGAGCTCCTACAATGAGCAGTTCTTC | CSVTGHGSSYNEQFF | many | TRBJ2-1 | . | TRBV29-1
TGTGCCAGCAGCTTAAGGCCTAGCGGGAAAACAGATACGCAGTATTTT | CASSLRPSGKTDTQYF | many | TRBJ2-3 | TRBD2 | TRBV7-3
TGTGCCAGCAGTTTATTGAACAGGGGCGGTCCCGAGACCCAGTACTTC | CASSLLNRGGPETQYF | many | TRBJ2-5 | TRBD1 | TRBV28
TGTGCCAGCAGCCAATCTTGGGGGCAGCCCCAGCATTTT | CASSQSWGQPQHF | . | TRBJ1-5 | . | TRBV16
TGTGCCAGCAGTTACCGTCCCGGGACAGGGACGGAAGGGAACGAGCAGTACTTC | CASSYRPGTGTEGNEQYF | many | TRBJ2-7 | TRBD1 | TRBV6-6
TGTGCCAGCAGTTTCAGTAGCGGGATACACGAGCAGTACTTC | CASSFSSGIHEQYF | many | TRBJ2-7 | TRBD2 | TRBV27
TGTGCCAGCAGGAGGGGGACAGGGCCCACCTATAGCAATCAGCCCCAGCATTTT | CASRRGTGPTYSNQPQHF | few | TRBJ1-5 | TRBD1 | TRBV27
TGTGCCAGCAGGCGTACAGGGGGCGAACAGCCCCAGCATTTT | CASRRTGGEQPQHF | few | TRBJ1-5 | TRBD1 | TRBV28
TGCGCCAGCAGCGTGGGGGCAGATACGCAGTATTTT | CASSVGADTQYF | many | TRBJ2-3 | . | TRBV5-1